A selection of T cell receptor beta chains follows, all from one sample in a study of cytomegalovirus exposure and HLA in healthy donors. Using immunoSEQ multiplex PCR, the repertoire was profiled, and TCRdb retains in-frame clones only, with some absent. The sample has around 90,000 clones; more than 55% are singletons. The sequenced sample was PBMCs. Receptor source: a woman younger than 45 in good health and CMV-seropositive. Each CDR3 is given with its conserved first and last residue. A D gene is named only where the DNA matches it firmly. Size tells how often a clone was seen (once, few, many) or the class of an expanded clone, and some rows leave it out.

v_gene,j_gene,d_gene,abundance,CDR3nt,CDR3aa
TRBV5-5,TRBJ1-5,-,few,TGTGCCAGCAGCACGCAGGGGAATCAGCCCCAGCATTTT,CASSTQGNQPQHF
TRBV5-6,TRBJ1-5,TRBD1,-,TGTGCCAGCAGCCAGGACAGGATGGGTGGTAATCAGCCCCAGCATTTT,CASSQDRMGGNQPQHF
TRBV6-5,TRBJ2-7,-,-,TGTGCCAGCAGTTACCACGGGAGCTCCTACGAGCAGTACTTC,CASSYHGSSYEQYF
TRBV27,TRBJ2-3,-,few,TGTGCCAGCAGTTTTCGGGGAAGCACAGATACGCAGTATTTT,CASSFRGSTDTQYF
TRBV5-1,TRBJ2-3,-,-,TGCGCCAGCAGCCAGGGGTTGATTCCTAGCACAGATACGCAGTATTTT,CASSQGLIPSTDTQYF
TRBV7-2,TRBJ2-5,TRBD2,few,TGTGCCAGCAGCCGTAGCGGGGATCAAGAGACCCAGTACTTC,CASSRSGDQETQYF
TRBV6-1,TRBJ1-2,-,-,TGTGCCAGCAGTGCGCTAGGGGAGGATGGCTACACCTTC,CASSALGEDGYTF
TRBV9,TRBJ2-1,TRBD1,-,TGTGCCAGCAGCGCCGGGACAGTTAACAATGAGCAGTTCTTC,CASSAGTVNNEQFF
TRBV11-2,TRBJ2-7,-,-,TGTGCCAGCAGCTTAGCCGGCTCCTACGAGCAGTACTTC,CASSLAGSYEQYF
TRBV5-6,TRBJ1-2,TRBD1,-,TGTGCCAGCAGCTTGGCCGGGACAGACAGAACTACCTATGGCTACACCTTC,CASSLAGTDRTTYGYTF
TRBV9,TRBJ1-1,-,few,TGTGCCAGCAGCGTAGATATGTACAGGAACACTGAAGCTTTCTTT,CASSVDMYRNTEAFF
TRBV7-6,TRBJ2-7,TRBD2,-,TGTGCCAGCAGCCCTAGCGGGGGGGCCGACGAGCAGTACTTC,CASSPSGGADEQYF
TRBV6-5,TRBJ1-6,-,-,TGTGCCAGCAGTTCCCGGACATCCATCTATAATTCACCCCTCCACTTT,CASSSRTSIYNSPLHF
TRBV18,TRBJ1-6,-,-,TGTGCCAGCACAGGGAGTAATTCACCCCTCCACTTT,CASTGSNSPLHF
TRBV5-1,TRBJ2-2,TRBD2,-,TGCGCCAGTAACGGGGGGGCGCTCCTCCTTACGAACACCGGGGAGCTGTTTTTT,CASNGGALLLTNTGELFF
TRBV5-4,TRBJ2-7,-,-,TGTGCCAGCAGCTTGGCCGGGGCAGGGAGGGAGCAGTACTTC,CASSLAGAGREQYF
TRBV5-1,TRBJ1-2,-,-,TGCGCCAGCAGCTTGGCCATTGGGGCAGGAATAGGTGGCTACACCTTC,CASSLAIGAGIGGYTF
TRBV28,TRBJ2-7,-,-,TGTGCCAGCAGTCGGGGGACCTTATTGGGGCAGTACTTC,CASSRGTLLGQYF
TRBV6-5,TRBJ2-1,-,few,TGTGCCAGCAGGACAGCCTACAATGAGCAGTTCTTC,CASRTAYNEQFF
TRBV6-1,TRBJ1-2,-,-,TGTGCCAGCAGCTCACAGGGTGTTGGTGGCTACACCTTC,CASSSQGVGGYTF
TRBV13,TRBJ1-3,-,-,TGTGCCAGCAGCTGGACAGACTCTGGAAACACCATATATTTT,CASSWTDSGNTIYF
TRBV19,TRBJ2-7,TRBD2,-,TGTGCCAGTAGGAAGACTAGCGGGGGTTCCTACGAGCAGTACTTC,CASRKTSGGSYEQYF
TRBV7-9,TRBJ1-2,-,many,TGTGCCAGCAGCTTAACAGAAGGCTACACCTTC,CASSLTEGYTF
TRBV7-9,TRBJ1-2,-,few,TGTGCCAGCAGCCCCCCGACAGGTTTGGGGGTATGGGGCTACACCTTC,CASSPPTGLGVWGYTF